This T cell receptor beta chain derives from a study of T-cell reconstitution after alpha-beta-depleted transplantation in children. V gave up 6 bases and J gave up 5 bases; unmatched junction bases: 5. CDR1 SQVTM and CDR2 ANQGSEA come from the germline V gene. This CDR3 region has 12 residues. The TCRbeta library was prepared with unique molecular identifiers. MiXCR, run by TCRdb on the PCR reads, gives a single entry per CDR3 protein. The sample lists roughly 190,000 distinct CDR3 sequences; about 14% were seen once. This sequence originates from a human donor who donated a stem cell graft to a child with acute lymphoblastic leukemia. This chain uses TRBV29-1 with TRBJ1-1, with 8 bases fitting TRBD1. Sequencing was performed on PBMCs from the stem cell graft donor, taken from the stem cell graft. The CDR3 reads CSVAGGWTEAFF. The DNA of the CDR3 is TGCAGCGTAGCAGGGGGCTGGACTGAAGCTTTCTTT.